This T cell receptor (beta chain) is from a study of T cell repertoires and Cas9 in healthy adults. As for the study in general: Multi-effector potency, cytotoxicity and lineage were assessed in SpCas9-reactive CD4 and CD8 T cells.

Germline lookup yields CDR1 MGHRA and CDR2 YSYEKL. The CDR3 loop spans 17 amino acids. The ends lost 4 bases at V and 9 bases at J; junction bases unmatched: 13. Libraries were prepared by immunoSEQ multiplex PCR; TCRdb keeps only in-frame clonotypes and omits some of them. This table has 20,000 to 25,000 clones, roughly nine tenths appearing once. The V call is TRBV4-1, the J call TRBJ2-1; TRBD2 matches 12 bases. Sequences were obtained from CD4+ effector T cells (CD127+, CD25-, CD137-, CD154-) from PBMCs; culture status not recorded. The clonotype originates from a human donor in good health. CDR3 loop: CASSPGLAGPRWGEQFF. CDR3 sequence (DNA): TGCGCCAGCAGCCCCGGACTAGCGGGGCCTAGGTGGGGTGAGCAGTTCTTC.